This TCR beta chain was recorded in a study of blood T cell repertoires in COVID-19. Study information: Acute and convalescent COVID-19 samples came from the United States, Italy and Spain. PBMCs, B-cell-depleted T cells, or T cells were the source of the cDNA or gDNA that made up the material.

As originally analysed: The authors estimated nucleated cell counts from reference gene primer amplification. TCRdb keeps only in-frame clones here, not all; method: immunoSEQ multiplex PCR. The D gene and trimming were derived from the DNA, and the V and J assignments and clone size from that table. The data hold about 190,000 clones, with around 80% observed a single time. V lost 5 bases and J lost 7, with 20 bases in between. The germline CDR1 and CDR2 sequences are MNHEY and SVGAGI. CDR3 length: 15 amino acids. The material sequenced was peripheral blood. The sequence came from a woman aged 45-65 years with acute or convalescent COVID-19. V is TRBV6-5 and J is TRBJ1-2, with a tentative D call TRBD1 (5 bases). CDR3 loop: CASSNLLGGRGGYTF. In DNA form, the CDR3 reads TGTGCCAGCAGTAACTTGTTGGGAGGAAGGGGTGGCTACACCTTC.